Sequencing of this T cell receptor (beta chain) was carried out in a study of blood T cell repertoires in COVID-19. Profiled with immunoSEQ multiplex PCR; TCRdb holds only in-frame clones, not every one. This table has 390,000 or so clones, 80% to 90% appearing once. The ends were cut back, 10 bases at V and 4 bases at J, with 9 bases in the middle. The V gene's germline CDR1 is ENHRY and CDR2 SYGVKD. The CDR3 length is 11 residues. The sequence was obtained from a man between 18 and 29 years old who had recovered from COVID-19. Sequencing input: PBMCs or T cells enriched from blood (not recorded which). The chain recombines TRBV10-3 with TRBJ2-3; D is ambiguous. CDR3 sequence (DNA): TGTGCCACGAGGTGGGCAGATACGCAGTATTTT. Translating gives CATRWADTQYF.